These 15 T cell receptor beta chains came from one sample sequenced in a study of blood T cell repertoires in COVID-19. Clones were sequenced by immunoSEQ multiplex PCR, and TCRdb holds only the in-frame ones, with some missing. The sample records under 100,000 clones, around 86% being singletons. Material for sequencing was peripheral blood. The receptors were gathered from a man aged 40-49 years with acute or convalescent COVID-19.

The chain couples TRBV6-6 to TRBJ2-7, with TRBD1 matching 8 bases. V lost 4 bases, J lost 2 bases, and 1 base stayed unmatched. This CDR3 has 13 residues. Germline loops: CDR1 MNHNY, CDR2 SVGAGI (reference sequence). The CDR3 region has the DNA TGTGCCAGCAGTTCGACAGGGGCCTACGAGCAGTACTTC. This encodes CASSSTGAYEQYF.

The CDR3 loop is CASNVPGYAEAFF. In DNA, the CDR3 is TGTGCCAGCAACGTCCCGGGTTACGCTGAAGCTTTCTTT. The J gene is TRBJ1-1, the V gene TRBV6-5; no firm D call. This CDR3 region has 13 residues. The germline V gene encodes CDR1 MNHEY and CDR2 SVGAGI. Trimming took off 7 bases at V and 6 bases at J, with 15 bases between the two ends.

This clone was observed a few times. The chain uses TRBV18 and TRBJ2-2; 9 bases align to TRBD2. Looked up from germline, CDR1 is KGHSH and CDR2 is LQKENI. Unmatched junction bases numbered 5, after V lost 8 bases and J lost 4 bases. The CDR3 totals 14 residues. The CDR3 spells CASEASGATGELFF. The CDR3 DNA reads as TGTGCCAGCGAGGCTAGCGGGGCCACCGGGGAGCTGTTTTTT.

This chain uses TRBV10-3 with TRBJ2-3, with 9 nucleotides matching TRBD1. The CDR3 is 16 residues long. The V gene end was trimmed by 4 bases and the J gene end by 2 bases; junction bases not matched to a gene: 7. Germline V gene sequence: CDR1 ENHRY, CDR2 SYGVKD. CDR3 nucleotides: TGTGCCATCAGTGCTTCCGGGACAGGGATCACAGATACGCAGTATTTT. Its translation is CAISASGTGITDTQYF.

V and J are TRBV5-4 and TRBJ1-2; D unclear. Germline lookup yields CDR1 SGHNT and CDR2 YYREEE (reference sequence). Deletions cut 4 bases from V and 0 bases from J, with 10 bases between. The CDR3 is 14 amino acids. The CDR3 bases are TGTGCCAGCAGCCCGATTGGAGCTAACTATGGCTACACCTTC. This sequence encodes CASSPIGANYGYTF.

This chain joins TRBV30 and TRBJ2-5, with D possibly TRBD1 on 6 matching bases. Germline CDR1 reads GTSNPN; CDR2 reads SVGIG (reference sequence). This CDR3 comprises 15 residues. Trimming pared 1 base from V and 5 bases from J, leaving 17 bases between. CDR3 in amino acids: CAWSEGTSGAETQYF. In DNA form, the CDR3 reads TGTGCCTGGAGTGAAGGGACATCGGGTGCGGAGACCCAGTACTTC.

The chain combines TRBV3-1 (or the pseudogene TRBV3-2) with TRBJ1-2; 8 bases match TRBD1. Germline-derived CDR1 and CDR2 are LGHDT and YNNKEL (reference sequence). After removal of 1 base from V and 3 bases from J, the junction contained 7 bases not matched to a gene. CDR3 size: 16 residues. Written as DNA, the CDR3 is TGTGCCAGCAGCCAAGTTGGGACAGGAGGAGACTATGGCTACACCTTC. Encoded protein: CASSQVGTGGDYGYTF.

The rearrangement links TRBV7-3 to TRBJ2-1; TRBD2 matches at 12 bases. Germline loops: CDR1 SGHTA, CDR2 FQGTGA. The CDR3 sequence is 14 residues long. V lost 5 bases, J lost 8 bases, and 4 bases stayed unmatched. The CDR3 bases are TGTGCCAGCAGCATGACTAGCGGGGGTGATGAGCAGTTCTTC. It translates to CASSMTSGGDEQFF.

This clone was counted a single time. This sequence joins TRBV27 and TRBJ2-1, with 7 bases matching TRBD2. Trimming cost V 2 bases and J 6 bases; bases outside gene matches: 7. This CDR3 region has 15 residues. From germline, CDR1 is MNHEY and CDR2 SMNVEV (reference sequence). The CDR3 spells CASSLRPSGSNEQFF. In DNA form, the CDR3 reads TGTGCCAGCAGTTTACGGCCTAGCGGAAGCAATGAGCAGTTCTTC.

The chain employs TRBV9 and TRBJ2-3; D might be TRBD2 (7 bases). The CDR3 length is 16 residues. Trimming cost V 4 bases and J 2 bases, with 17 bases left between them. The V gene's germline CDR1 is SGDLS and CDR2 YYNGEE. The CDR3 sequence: CASSPLDSGATDTQYF. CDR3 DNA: TGTGCCAGCAGCCCCCTGGACAGCGGGGCCACAGATACGCAGTATTTT.

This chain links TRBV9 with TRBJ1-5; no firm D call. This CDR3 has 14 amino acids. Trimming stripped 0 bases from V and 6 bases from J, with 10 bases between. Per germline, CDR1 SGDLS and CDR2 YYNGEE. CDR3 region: CASSVGERFQPQHF. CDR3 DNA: TGTGCCAGCAGCGTAGGGGAGCGCTTTCAGCCCCAGCATTTT.

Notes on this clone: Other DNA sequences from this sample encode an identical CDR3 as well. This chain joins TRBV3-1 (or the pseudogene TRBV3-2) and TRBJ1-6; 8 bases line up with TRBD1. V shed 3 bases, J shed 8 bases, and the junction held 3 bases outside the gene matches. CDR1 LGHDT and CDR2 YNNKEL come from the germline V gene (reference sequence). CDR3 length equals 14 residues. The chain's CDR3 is CASSQQGAHSPLHF. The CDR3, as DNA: TGTGCCAGCAGCCAGCAGGGGGCGCATTCACCCCTCCACTTT.

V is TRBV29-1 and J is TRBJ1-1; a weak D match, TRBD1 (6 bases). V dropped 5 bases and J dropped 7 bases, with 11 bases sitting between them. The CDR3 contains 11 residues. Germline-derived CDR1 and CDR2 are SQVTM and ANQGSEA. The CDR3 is CSVRTGFEAFF. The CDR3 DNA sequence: TGCAGCGTTCGTACAGGGTTTGAAGCTTTCTTT.

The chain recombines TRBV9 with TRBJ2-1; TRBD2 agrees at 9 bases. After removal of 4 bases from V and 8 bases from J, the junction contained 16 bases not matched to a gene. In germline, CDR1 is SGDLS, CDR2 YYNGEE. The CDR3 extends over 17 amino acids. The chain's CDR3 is CASSPQSTGTSSHEQFF. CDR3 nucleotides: TGTGCCAGCAGCCCCCAGAGTACCGGGACTAGCAGCCATGAGCAGTTCTTC.

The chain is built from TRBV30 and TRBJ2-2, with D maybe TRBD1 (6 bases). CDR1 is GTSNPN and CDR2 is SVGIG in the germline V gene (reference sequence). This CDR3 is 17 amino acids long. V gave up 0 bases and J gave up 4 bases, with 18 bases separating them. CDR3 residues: CAWSVRTPRGSTGELFF. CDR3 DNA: TGTGCCTGGAGTGTACGGACCCCCAGGGGAAGCACCGGGGAGCTGTTTTTT.